This T cell receptor (beta chain) comes out of a study of blood T cell repertoires in COVID-19. Study information: Collection of acute and convalescent COVID-19 samples took place in the United States, Italy and Spain.

This CDR3 is 17 amino acids long. Germline CDR1 and CDR2: SGHRS and YFSETQ. V dropped 0 bases and J dropped 4; count of bases not matched to a gene: 10. Sequencing used immunoSEQ multiplex PCR; TCRdb keeps in-frame clones, though not all of them. The sample records approximately 150,000 clones, approximately 84% being singletons. Only one count was recorded for this clone. V and J are TRBV5-1 and TRBJ2-5, with TRBD2 identical over 9 bases. The source of this sequence is a human donor with acute or convalescent COVID-19. The donor label of this sample is uncertain. The material sequenced was peripheral blood. The CDR3 reads CASSLVRGGGAGETQYF. The CDR3 DNA reads as TGCGCCAGCAGCTTGGTGCGTGGCGGGGGGGCCGGAGAGACCCAGTACTTC.